Presented here are 9 T cell receptor beta chains from one specimen sequenced in a study of T cell changes during pregnancy in multiple sclerosis. Using immunoSEQ multiplex PCR, the repertoire was profiled, and TCRdb retains in-frame clones only, with some absent. The table shows under 70,000 clones, with 91% occurring only once. This specimen was peripheral blood, taken after pregnancy. These receptors originate from a female donor in good health, enrolled as a control in a pregnancy study.

The J gene is TRBJ2-7, the V gene TRBV4-1; D might be TRBD1 (6 bases). V was pared by 5 bases and J by 3 bases, with 14 bases between. This CDR3 has 14 residues. The germline CDR1 and CDR2 sequences are MGHRA and YSYEKL. CDR3 sequence: CASSYEGEHYEQYF. The CDR3 region has the DNA TGCGCCAGCAGCTACGAGGGGGAACACTACGAGCAGTACTTC.

The table lists this clone with a count of one. The gene calls are TRBV7-6 and TRBJ2-1; 10 positions match TRBD1. The J segment lost 6 bases and the V segment lost 7 bases, leaving 9 bases of the junction unmatched. The CDR3 sequence is 15 residues long. Germline CDR1 SGHVS, CDR2 FNYEAQ. CDR3 in DNA: TGTGCCAGCACCCCCATCGACAGGGGGCTCAATGAGCAGTTCTTC. The encoded protein is CASTPIDRGLNEQFF.

The V call is TRBV5-8, the J call TRBJ2-2, with a possible D match to TRBD1 (5 bases). This CDR3 has 17 residues. Germline loops: CDR1 SGHTS, CDR2 YDEGEE. The ends were cut back, 1 base at V and 3 bases at J, with 16 bases in the middle. CDR3 coding DNA: TGTGCCAGCAGCTTGTCATTGGGTCAGGGATACACCGGGGAGCTGTTTTTT. It translates to CASSLSLGQGYTGELFF.

This clone was seen a few times. This chain uses TRBV5-4 with TRBJ1-2, with D perhaps TRBD1 (6 bases). This CDR3 is 14 amino acids long. Germline loops: CDR1 SGHNT, CDR2 YYREEE (reference sequence). V was clipped by 0 bases and J by 3 bases, with 9 bases between them. The CDR3 sequence: CASSLEQGHYGYTF. The CDR3 DNA reads TGTGCCAGCAGCTTGGAACAGGGCCACTATGGCTACACCTTC.

This clone came up once. The chain joins TRBV6-5 to TRBJ2-3; D may be TRBD1 (7 bases). Germline V gives CDR1 MNHEY, CDR2 SVGAGI. V was shortened by 2 bases and J by 4 bases, with 16 bases between the two germline ends. This CDR3 is 16 amino acids long. The CDR3 DNA reads TGTGCCAGCAGTTACCGATTACAGGGGACTTCAGATACGCAGTATTTT. It is translated as CASSYRLQGTSDTQYF.

This clone has only a few counts. The chain has TRBV18 and TRBJ1-5; D might be TRBD1 (5 bases). From germline, CDR1 is KGHSH and CDR2 LQKENI. This CDR3 region has 17 residues. Trimming left V 3 bases short and J 6 bases short, with 21 bases between. CDR3: CASSPQPEGKKSQPQHF. The CDR3 region has the DNA TGTGCCAGCTCACCGCAACCGGAGGGGAAAAAAAGTCAGCCCCAGCATTTT. Full variable domain (rest looked up from reference TRBV18 and TRBJ1-5): NAGVMQNPRHLVRRRGQEARLRCSPMKGHSHVYWYRQLPEEGLKFMVYLQKENIIDESGMPKERFSAEFPKEGPSILRIQQVVRGDSAAYFCASSPQPEGKKSQPQHFGDGTRLSIL.

This chain links TRBV4-3 with TRBJ1-6, with D possibly being TRBD1 (5 bases). Germline lookup yields CDR1 LGHNA and CDR2 YSLEER. The CDR3 is 15 residues long. With 0 bases removed from V and 8 bases from J, the gap between germline ends came to 11 bases. The CDR3 region is CASSQDVGRDSPLHF. Here the CDR3 DNA reads TGCGCCAGCAGCCAAGATGTCGGCAGGGATTCACCCCTCCACTTT.

Regarding this clone: Other DNA sequences within the sample encode an identical CDR3. The chain links TRBV10-3 to TRBJ1-1; 12 positions match TRBD1. This CDR3 has 17 amino acids. With V trimmed by 3 bases and J by 5 bases, 10 bases remained unmatched. Germline V gene lookup returns CDR1 ENHRY and CDR2 SYGVKD. CDR3 in DNA: TGTGCCATCAGTGATAGACGGGACAGGGGGCTATTTACTGAAGCTTTCTTT. This gives the protein CAISDRRDRGLFTEAFF.

V and J are TRBV9 and TRBJ2-1; 9 positions agree with TRBD1. Trimming removed 3 bases from V and 2 bases from J; junction bases left unmatched: 3. The CDR3 is 15 residues long. Germline V gene sequence: CDR1 SGDLS, CDR2 YYNGEE. The CDR3 loop reads CASSATGGPYNEQFF. CDR3 sequence (DNA): TGTGCCAGCAGCGCCACAGGGGGCCCCTACAATGAGCAGTTCTTC.